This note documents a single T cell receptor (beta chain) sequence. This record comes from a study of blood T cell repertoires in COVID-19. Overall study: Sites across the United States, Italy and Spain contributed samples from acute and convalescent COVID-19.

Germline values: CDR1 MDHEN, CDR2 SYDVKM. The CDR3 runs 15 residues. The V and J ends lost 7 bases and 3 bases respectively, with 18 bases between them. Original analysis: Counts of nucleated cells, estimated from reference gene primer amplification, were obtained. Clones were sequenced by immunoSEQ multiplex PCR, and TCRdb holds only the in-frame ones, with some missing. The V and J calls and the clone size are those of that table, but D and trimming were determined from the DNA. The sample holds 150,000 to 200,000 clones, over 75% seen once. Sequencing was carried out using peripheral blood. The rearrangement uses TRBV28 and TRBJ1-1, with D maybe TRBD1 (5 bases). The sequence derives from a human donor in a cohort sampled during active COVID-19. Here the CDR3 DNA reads TGTGCCAGCACTCCGATCAGGGTAAGGGACACTGAAGCTTTCTTT. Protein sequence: CASTPIRVRDTEAFF.